The clone carrying this T cell receptor (beta chain) was picked up one time. This sample was taken from a study of cytomegalovirus exposure and HLA in healthy donors. CDR1 SGHTA and CDR2 FQGNSA come from the germline V gene. The CDR3 totals 15 residues. The study ran its PCR with 60 Vbeta and 13 Jbeta primers. Method: immunoSEQ multiplex PCR; TCRdb's copy keeps in-frame clones and lacks some. In the table there are 80,000 to 130,000 clones, 84% of which are singletons. The receptor's source is a woman aged 18-29 years in good health and CMV-seronegative. V and J are TRBV7-2 and TRBJ2-5; no firm D call. TRBJ2-7 matches the DNA end more closely, so the J call is doubtful. Sequencing used PBMCs. This CDR3 is CASSLLGRKTYEQYF. The DNA for the CDR3 is TGTGCCAGCAGCTTACTTGGCAGGAAGACCTACGAGCAGTACTTC.